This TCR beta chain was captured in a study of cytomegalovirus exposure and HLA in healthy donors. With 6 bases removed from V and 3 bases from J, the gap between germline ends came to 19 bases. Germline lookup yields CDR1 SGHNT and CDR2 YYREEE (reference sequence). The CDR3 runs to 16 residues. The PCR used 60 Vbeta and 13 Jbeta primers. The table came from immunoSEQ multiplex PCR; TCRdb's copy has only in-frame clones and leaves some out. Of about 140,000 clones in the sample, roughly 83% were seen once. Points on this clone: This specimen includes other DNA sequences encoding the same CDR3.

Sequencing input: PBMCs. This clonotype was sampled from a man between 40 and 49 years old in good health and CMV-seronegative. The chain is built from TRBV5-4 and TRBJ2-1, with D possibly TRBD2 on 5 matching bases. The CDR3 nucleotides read TGTGCCAGCACTGATCCCCGAGACTACCACTACAATGAGCAGTTCTTC. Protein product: CASTDPRDYHYNEQFF.